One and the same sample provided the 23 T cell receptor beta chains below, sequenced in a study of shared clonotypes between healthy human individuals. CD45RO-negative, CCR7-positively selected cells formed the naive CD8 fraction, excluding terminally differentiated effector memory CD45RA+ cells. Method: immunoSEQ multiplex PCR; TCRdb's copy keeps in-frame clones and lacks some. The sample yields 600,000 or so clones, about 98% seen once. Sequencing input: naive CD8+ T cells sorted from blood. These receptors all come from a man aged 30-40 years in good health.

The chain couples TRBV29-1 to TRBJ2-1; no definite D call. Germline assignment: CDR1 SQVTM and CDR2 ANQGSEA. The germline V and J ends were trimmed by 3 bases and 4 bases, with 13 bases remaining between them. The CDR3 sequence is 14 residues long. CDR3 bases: TGCAGCGTTGATGGTGGGTCCGTGTACAATGAGCAGTTCTTC. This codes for CSVDGGSVYNEQFF.

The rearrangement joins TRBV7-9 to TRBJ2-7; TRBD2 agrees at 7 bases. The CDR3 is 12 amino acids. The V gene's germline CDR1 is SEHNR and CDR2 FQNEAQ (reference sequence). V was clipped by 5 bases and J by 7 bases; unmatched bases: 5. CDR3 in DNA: TGTGCCAGCAGCGAGCGGGACCCGGAGCAGTACTTC. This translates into CASSERDPEQYF.

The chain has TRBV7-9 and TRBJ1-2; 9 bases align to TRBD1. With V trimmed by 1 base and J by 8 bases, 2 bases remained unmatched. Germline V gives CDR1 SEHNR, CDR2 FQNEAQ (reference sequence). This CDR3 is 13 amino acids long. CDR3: CASSLGTGEGYTF. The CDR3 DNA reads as TGTGCCAGCAGCTTAGGGACAGGGGAGGGCTACACCTTC.

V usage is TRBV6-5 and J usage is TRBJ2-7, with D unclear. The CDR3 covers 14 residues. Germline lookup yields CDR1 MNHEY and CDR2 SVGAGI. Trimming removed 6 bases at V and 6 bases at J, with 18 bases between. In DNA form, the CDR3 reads TGTGCCAGCAGCCCGCAAGCCCTCGTCGGCGAGCAGTACTTC. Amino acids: CASSPQALVGEQYF.

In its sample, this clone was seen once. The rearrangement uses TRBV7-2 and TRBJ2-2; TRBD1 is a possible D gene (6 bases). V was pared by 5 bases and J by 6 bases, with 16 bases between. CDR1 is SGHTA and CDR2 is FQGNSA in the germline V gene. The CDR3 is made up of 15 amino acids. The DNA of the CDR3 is TGTGCCAGCAGCCCTCATGGGGCAGGGGCCGGGGAGCTGTTTTTT. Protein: CASSPHGAGAGELFF.

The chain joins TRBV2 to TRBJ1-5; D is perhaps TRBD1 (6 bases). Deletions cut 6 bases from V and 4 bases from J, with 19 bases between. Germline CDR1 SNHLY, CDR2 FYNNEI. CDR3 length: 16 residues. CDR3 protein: CASSNYRDLGNQPQHF. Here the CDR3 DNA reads TGTGCCAGCAGCAACTACAGGGATTTGGGAAATCAGCCCCAGCATTTT.

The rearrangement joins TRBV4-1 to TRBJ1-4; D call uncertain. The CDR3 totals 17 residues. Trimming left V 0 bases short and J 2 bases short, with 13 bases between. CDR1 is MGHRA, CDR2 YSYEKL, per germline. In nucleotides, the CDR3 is TGCGCCAGCAGCCAAGATCTAACCCGGCGGACTAATGAAAAACTGTTTTTT. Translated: CASSQDLTRRTNEKLFF.

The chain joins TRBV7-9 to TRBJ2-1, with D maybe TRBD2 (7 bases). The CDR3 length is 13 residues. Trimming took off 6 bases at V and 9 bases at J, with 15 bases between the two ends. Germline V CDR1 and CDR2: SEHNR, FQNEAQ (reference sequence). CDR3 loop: CASREGGSLEQFF. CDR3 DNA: TGTGCCAGCAGAGAGGGGGGGAGCCTTGAGCAGTTCTTC.

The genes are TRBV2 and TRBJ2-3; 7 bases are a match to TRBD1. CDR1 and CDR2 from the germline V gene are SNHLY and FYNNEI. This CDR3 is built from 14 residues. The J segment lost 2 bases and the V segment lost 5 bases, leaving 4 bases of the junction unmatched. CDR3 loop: CASSRTGFTDTQYF. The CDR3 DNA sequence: TGTGCCAGCAGTAGGACAGGTTTCACAGATACGCAGTATTTT.

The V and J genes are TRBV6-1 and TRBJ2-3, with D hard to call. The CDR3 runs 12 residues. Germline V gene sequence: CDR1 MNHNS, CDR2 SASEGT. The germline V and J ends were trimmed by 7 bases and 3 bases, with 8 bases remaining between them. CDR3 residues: CASKQTTDTQYF. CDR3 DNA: TGTGCCAGCAAGCAGACTACAGATACGCAGTATTTT.

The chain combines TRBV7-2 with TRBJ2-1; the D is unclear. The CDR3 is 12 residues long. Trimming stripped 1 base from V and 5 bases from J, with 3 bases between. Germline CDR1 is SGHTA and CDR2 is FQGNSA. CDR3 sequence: CASSLVDNEQFF. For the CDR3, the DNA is TGTGCCAGCAGCTTAGTTGACAATGAGCAGTTCTTC.

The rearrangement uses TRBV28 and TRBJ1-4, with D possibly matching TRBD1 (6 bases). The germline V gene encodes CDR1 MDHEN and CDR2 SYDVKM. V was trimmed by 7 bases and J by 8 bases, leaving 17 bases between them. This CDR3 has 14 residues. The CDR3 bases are TGTGCCAGCACCCCCAGGGGCGGATGGGAAAAACTGTTTTTT. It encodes CASTPRGGWEKLFF.

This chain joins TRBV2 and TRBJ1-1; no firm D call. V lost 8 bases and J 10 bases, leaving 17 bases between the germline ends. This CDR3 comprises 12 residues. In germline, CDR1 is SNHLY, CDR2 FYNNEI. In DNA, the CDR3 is TGTGCCAGCCCGAACCCCAGCCGCGGAGCTTTCTTT. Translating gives CASPNPSRGAFF.

This CDR3 is CASSDIPATGELFF. DNA of the CDR3: TGTGCCAGCAGTGACATCCCGGCCACCGGGGAGCTGTTTTTT. The chain employs TRBV2 and TRBJ2-2; D not certain. CDR1 is SNHLY and CDR2 is FYNNEI in the germline V gene. CDR3 size: 14 residues. Trimming stripped 3 bases from V and 4 bases from J, with 9 bases between.

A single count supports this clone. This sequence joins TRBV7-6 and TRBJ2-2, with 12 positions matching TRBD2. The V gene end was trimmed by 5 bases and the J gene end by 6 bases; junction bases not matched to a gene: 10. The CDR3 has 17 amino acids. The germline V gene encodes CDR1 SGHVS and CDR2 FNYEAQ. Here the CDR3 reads CASSIGLAGSLPGELFF. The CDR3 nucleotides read TGTGCCAGCAGCATCGGACTAGCGGGGAGTTTACCCGGGGAGCTGTTTTTT.

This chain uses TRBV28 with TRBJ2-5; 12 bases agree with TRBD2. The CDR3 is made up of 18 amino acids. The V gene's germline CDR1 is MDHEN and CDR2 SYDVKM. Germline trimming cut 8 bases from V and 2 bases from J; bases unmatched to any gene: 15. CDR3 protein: CASESGSSGRAWQETQYF. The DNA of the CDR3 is TGTGCCAGCGAGTCGGGATCTAGCGGGAGGGCCTGGCAAGAGACCCAGTACTTC.

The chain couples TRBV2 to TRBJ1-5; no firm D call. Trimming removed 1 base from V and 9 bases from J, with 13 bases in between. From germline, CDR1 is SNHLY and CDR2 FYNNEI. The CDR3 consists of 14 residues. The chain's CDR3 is CASSEEAAMGPQHF. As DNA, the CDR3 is TGTGCCAGCAGTGAAGAGGCCGCGATGGGGCCCCAGCATTTT.

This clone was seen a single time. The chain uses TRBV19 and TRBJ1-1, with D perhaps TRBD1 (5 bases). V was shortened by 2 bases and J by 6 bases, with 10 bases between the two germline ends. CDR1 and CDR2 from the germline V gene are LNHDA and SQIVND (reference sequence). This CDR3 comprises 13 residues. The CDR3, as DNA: TGTGCCAGTAGTATATACGGGGGACCTGAAGCTTTCTTT. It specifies CASSIYGGPEAFF.

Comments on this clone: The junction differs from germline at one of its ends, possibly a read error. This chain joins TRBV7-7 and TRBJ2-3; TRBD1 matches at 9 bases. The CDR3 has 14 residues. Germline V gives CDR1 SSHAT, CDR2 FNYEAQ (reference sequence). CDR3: CASSSTGGPDTQYF. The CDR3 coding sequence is TGTGCTAGCAGCTCGACAGGGGGTCCCGATACGCAGTATTTT.

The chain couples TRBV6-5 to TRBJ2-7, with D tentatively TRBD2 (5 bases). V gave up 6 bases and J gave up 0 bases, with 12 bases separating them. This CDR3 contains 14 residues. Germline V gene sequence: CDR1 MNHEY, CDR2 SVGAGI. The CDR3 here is CASSPWESSYEQYF. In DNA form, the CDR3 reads TGTGCCAGCAGCCCCTGGGAGAGCTCCTACGAGCAGTACTTC.

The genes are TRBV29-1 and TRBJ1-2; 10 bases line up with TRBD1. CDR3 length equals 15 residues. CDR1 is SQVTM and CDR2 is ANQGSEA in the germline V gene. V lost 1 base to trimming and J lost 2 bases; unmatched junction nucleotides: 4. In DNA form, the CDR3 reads TGCAGCGTTGAAGGTGGGACAGGGGTGAACTATGGCTACACCTTC. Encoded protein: CSVEGGTGVNYGYTF.

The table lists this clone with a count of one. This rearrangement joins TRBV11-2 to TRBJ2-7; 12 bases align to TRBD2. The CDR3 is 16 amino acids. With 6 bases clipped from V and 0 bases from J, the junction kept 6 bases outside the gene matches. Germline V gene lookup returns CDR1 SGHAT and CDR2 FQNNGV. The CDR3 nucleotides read TGTGCCAGCAGTCTACGACTAGCGGGAGCCTCCTACGAGCAGTACTTC. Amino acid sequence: CASSLRLAGASYEQYF.

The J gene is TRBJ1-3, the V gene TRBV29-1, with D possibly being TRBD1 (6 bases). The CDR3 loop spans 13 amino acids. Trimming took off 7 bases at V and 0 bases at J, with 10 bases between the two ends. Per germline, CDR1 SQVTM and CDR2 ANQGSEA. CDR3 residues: CSALDSSGNTIYF. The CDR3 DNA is TGCAGCGCCTTGGACAGCTCTGGAAACACCATATATTTT.